Presented here are 9 T cell receptor beta chains from one specimen sequenced in a study of CD8 T cells in Susac syndrome. RNA in amounts of roughly 0.5 to 1 ug was reverse transcribed with random hexamers. TCRdb recomputed calls from the immunoSEQ multiplex PCR reads with MiXCR, one row per CDR3 protein. The sample records about 280,000 distinct CDR3 sequences, 70% to 90% being singletons. The sequencing input was CD8+ T cells from PBMCs. The source of these receptors is a human donor with multiple sclerosis.

V gene TRBV28 combines with J gene TRBJ2-5; D remains ambiguous. Germline V lookup: CDR1 MDHEN, CDR2 SYDVKM. V dropped 3 bases and J dropped 2 bases, with 7 bases sitting between them. This CDR3 is built from 13 residues. The CDR3 spells CASSLEYQETQYF. CDR3 in DNA: TGTGCCAGCAGTTTGGAGTATCAAGAGACCCAGTACTTC.

This clonotype was counted once. The rearrangement links TRBV19 to TRBJ2-5; 12 bases map to TRBD2. Germline trimming cut 8 bases from V and 0 bases from J; bases unmatched to any gene: 10. Germline CDR1 is LNHDA and CDR2 is SQIVND (reference sequence). The CDR3 loop spans 17 amino acids. The CDR3 bases are TGTGCCAGTTCCAGGGTCGGGACTAGCGGGTACCAAGAGACCCAGTACTTC. This translates into CASSRVGTSGYQETQYF.

V is TRBV7-9 and J is TRBJ2-7; 9 positions agree with TRBD2. CDR1 SEHNR and CDR2 FQNEAQ come from the germline V gene (reference sequence). This CDR3 is 15 amino acids long. V shed 3 bases and J 2 bases; nucleotides not matched to a gene: 5. The CDR3, as DNA: TGTGCCAGCAGCTTTCGACTAGCGGAGACCTACGAGCAGTACTTC. It codes for CASSFRLAETYEQYF.

V usage is TRBV15 and J usage is TRBJ1-3, with a weak D call TRBD1 (6 bases). CDR3 length: 15 residues. Germline loops: CDR1 LNHNV, CDR2 YYDKDF (reference sequence). The V end lost 3 bases, the J end lost 0 bases, and 9 bases lay between the germline ends. CDR3 residues: CATSSRQASGNTIYF. The CDR3 DNA sequence: TGTGCCACCAGCAGCCGACAGGCCTCTGGAAACACCATATATTTT.

This clonotype has just a few counts. The rearrangement uses TRBV15 and TRBJ2-7; 9 nucleotides line up with TRBD2. The CDR3 spans 17 residues. CDR1 and CDR2 from the germline V gene are LNHNV and YYDKDF (reference sequence). With 0 bases clipped from V and 2 bases from J, the junction kept 8 bases outside the gene matches. CDR3 residues: CATSREGASGNPYEQYF. The CDR3, as DNA: TGTGCCACCAGCAGAGAAGGGGCTAGCGGGAATCCCTACGAGCAGTACTTC.

This clonotype was observed once. The chain has TRBV10-3 and TRBJ2-3, with D possibly TRBD1 on 5 matching bases. V lost 6 bases, J lost 3 bases, and 13 bases lay in between. The CDR3 runs 14 residues. Germline loops: CDR1 ENHRY, CDR2 SYGVKD. For the CDR3, the DNA is TGTGCCATCAGAAAAGGGGCGAGAACAGATACGCAGTATTTT. It codes for CAIRKGARTDTQYF.

The chain couples TRBV11-2 to TRBJ2-4; D perhaps matches TRBD1 (5 bases). Trimming stripped 7 bases from V and 1 base from J, with 11 bases between. The CDR3 has 14 residues. The V gene's germline CDR1 is SGHAT and CDR2 FQNNGV. The CDR3 sequence: CASTTGVAKNIQYF. For the CDR3, the DNA is TGTGCCAGCACCACAGGAGTGGCCAAAAACATTCAGTACTTC.

V and J are TRBV7-8 and TRBJ2-1, with D perhaps TRBD1 (5 bases). The CDR3 runs 11 residues. The V gene's germline CDR1 is SGHVS and CDR2 FQNEAQ. The germline V and J ends were trimmed by 6 bases and 7 bases, with 7 bases remaining between them. The CDR3 region is CASRRTNEQFF. The DNA for the CDR3 is TGTGCCAGCAGACGGACAAATGAGCAGTTCTTC.

This clonotype was seen a few times. One end of the junction is discordant with germline, which a read error may explain. This rearrangement joins TRBV4-1 to TRBJ2-5; no clear D. This CDR3 is built from 11 residues. Germline values: CDR1 MGHRA, CDR2 YSYEKL. CDR3 residues: CASSRSRHPVF. Written as DNA, the CDR3 is TGCGCCAGCAGCCGCAGCAGGCACCCAGTCTTC.